This T cell receptor (beta chain) originates from a study of shared clonotypes between healthy human individuals. The naive CD8 population came from CD45RO-negative cells selected for CCR7, without terminally differentiated effector memory CD45RA+ cells. The authors' processing: From ImmunoSEQ came sequences covering only the junction and carrying no quality scores, so filtering differed. Method: immunoSEQ multiplex PCR; TCRdb's copy keeps in-frame clones and lacks some. V and J calls and clone size follow that table, whereas D and trimming were derived from the DNA. The sample records around 1.9 million clones, 85% to 95% being singletons. Whole-study findings and limits: Inspection by rarefaction showed sorted-subset sequencing to be incomplete despite large depth. With several donors compared, approximately 5.5% of naive CD4 clonotypes were shared.

Germline values: CDR1 MNHNS, CDR2 SASEGT. The CDR3 sequence is 12 residues long. The V gene lost 6 bases and the J gene lost 4 bases, with 9 bases spanning the gap. This clone was found once. The antigen remains unidentified. This clonotype was obtained from a young man in good health. Some clones in this sample may be carry-over from other donors' samples. What was sequenced was naive CD8+ T cells from PBMCs. The rearrangement joins TRBV6-1 to TRBJ1-2; D not certain. The DNA for the CDR3 is TGTGCCAGCAGGAGCAGTCTCTATGGCTACACCTTC. This gives the protein CASRSSLYGYTF.